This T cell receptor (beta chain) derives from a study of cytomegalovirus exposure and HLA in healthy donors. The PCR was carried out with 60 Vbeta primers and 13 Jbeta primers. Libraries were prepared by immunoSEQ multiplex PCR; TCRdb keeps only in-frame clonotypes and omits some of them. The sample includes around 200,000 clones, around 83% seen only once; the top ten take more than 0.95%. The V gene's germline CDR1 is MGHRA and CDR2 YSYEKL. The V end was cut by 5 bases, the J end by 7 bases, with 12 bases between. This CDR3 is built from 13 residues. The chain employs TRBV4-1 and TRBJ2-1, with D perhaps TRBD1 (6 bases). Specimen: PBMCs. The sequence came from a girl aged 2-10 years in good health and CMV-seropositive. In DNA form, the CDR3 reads TGCGCCAGCAGCTCGGACAGTTTTAATGAGCAGTTCTTC. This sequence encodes CASSSDSFNEQFF.